This T cell receptor beta chain was profiled in a study of T-cell reconstitution after alpha-beta-depleted transplantation in children. This CDR3 is 16 amino acids long. Trimming stripped 3 bases from V and 1 base from J, with 15 bases between. The germline V gene encodes CDR1 MDHEN and CDR2 SYDVKM. This clonotype appeared many times. A library of TCRbeta sequences, prepared with unique molecular identifiers, was generated. TCRdb called the PCR reads again in MiXCR, with one record for every CDR3 protein. The sample lists 200,000 to 300,000 distinct CDR3 sequences; approximately 12% were seen once. The TCR sequence derives from a human donor who donated a stem cell graft to a child with acute lymphoblastic leukemia. The chain recombines TRBV28 with TRBJ1-1; the D is unclear. This specimen was PBMCs from the stem cell graft donor, taken from the stem cell graft. The CDR3: CASSFLIGRKNTEAFF. The CDR3, as DNA: TGTGCCAGCAGTTTTTTAATAGGACGGAAGAACACTGAAGCTTTCTTT. Drawing the rest from reference TRBV28 and TRBJ1-1, the complete variable domain is DVKVTQSSRYLVKRTGEKVFLECVQDMDHENMFWYRQDPGLGLRLIYFSYDVKMKEKGDIPEGYSVSREKKERFSLILESASTNQTSMYLCASSFLIGRKNTEAFFGQGTRLTVV.